Sequencing of this T cell receptor (beta chain) was carried out in a study of shared clonotypes between healthy human individuals. The CDR3 runs 14 residues. Germline V gives CDR1 SNHLY, CDR2 FYNNEI. V was clipped by 5 bases and J by 4 bases, with 14 bases between them. Repertoires were generated with immunoSEQ multiplex PCR, while TCRdb's copy carries only in-frame clones and drops some. The sample shows 2 million to 2.5 million clones, over 85% of them seen only once. The chain joins TRBV2 to TRBJ1-2, with D possibly TRBD1 on 6 matching bases. The TCR sequence derives from a man aged 18 to 30 in good health. Some clones in this sample may be carry-over from other donors' samples. Input material: naive CD4+ T cells from PBMCs. Subset: CD45RA+ positively selected. CDR3 nucleotides: TGTGCCAGCAGTCCAGTGGGGGGCTTCTATGGCTACACCTTC. It yields the protein CASSPVGGFYGYTF.